These 29 T cell receptor beta chains originate from one sample sequenced in a study of tumor and adjacent non-tumor tissue in lung cancer. RNA was extracted from bulk tissue without any cell sorting. The library came from three nested PCR rounds adapted from ARM-PCR protocols. MiXCR, run by TCRdb on the multiplex PCR reads, gives a single entry per CDR3 protein. This table has some 200,000 distinct CDR3 sequences, about 71% appearing once. The sample consisted of lung tumor tissue. The receptor set was obtained from a man aged 60 to 69 with non-small cell lung cancer.

This clonotype showed up just once. One base away lies a much larger clone, so this may be a sequencing read error. The chain recombines TRBV4-2 with TRBJ1-1; D is ambiguous. The germline V gene has CDR1 LGHNA and CDR2 YNFKEQ. The CDR3 sequence is 16 residues long. Here the CDR3 reads CASSQEIVGKNIEAFF. For the CDR3, the DNA is TGTGCCAGCAGCCAAGAGATAGTGGGCAAGAACATTGAAGCTTTCTTT.

For this clonotype: Relative to the germline gene, one junction end is altered; a read error may explain this. The chain couples TRBV6-5 to TRBJ1-4; 8 nucleotides match TRBD1. Germline CDR1 and CDR2: MNHEY and SVGAGI. This CDR3 spans 16 amino acids. The CDR3 reads CASSERTGRTDEKLFF. The CDR3 coding sequence is TGTGCCAGCAGTGAGCGGACAGGGCGGACTGATGAAAAACTGTTTTTC.

V and J are TRBV11-2 and TRBJ2-5; 7 nucleotides match TRBD1. CDR1 and CDR2 from the germline V gene are SGHAT and FQNNGV. The CDR3 loop spans 15 amino acids. J lost 5 bases, V lost 4 bases, and 10 bases had no gene match. CDR3: CASSSFGTVAETQYF. As DNA, the CDR3 is TGTGCCAGCAGCTCATTCGGGACAGTAGCGGAGACCCAGTACTTC.

To note about this clonotype: This may be a read error: a much more frequent sequence differs by one nucleotide. The rearrangement links TRBV11-2 to TRBJ2-3; TRBD1 matches at 9 bases. This CDR3 has 16 residues. Germline CDR1 reads SGHAT; CDR2 reads FQNNGV. CDR3 residues: CSSSQTGGTGTDTQYF. The CDR3 nucleotides are TGTTCCAGCAGCCAAACAGGGGGCACTGGCACAGATACGCAGTATTTT. Using reference TRBV11-2 and TRBJ2-3 for the parts outside the CDR3, the full variable domain is EAGVAQSPRYKIIEKRQSVAFWCNPISGHATLYWYQQILGQGPKLLIQFQNNGVVDDSQLPKDRFSAERLKGVDSTLKIQPAKLEDSAVYLCSSSQTGGTGTDTQYFGPGTRLTVL.

This clonotype was found once. A single base separates this from a much larger clone, so it may be a read error. The gene calls are TRBV20-1 and TRBJ1-2; D not resolved. The CDR3 length is 13 residues. Trimming stripped 6 bases from V and 4 bases from J, with 15 bases between. The germline CDR1 and CDR2 sequences are DFQATT and SNEGSKA (reference sequence). CDR3 nucleotide sequence: TGCAGTGCCCCCAGGATAGGTTTCTATGGCTACACCTTC. As protein: CSAPRIGFYGYTF.

As to this clonotype: One end of the junction varies from germline; a read error may be responsible. This chain links TRBV12-3 or TRBV12-4 with TRBJ2-1, with 11 bases identical to TRBD2. The CDR3 runs to 17 residues. CDR3 residues: CASSFIAGGIYYNEQSF. The DNA for the CDR3 is TGTGCCAGCAGTTTTATAGCGGGGGGGATATACTACAATGAGCAGTCCTTC.

A note on this clonotype: A junction end diverges from the germline sequence, so it may reflect a read error. The chain has TRBV20-1 and TRBJ2-5; D might be TRBD2 (5 bases). CDR1 and CDR2 from the germline V gene are DFQATT and SNEGSKA (reference sequence). CDR3 size: 15 residues. The CDR3 DNA follows: TGCAGTACTAGAGTTCCCCCTCCCGAGAGGGAGACCCAGAACTTC. This sequence encodes CSTRVPPPERETQNF.

This clonotype was observed a single time. The junction departs from the called germline gene at one end, perhaps through a read error. J is TRBJ2-1 and V is TRBV20-1; 13 bases are a match to TRBD2. Looked up from germline, CDR1 is DFQATT and CDR2 is SNEGSKA (reference sequence). CDR3 size: 14 residues. Here the CDR3 reads CGAWTSGSLYEQFF. The CDR3, as DNA: TGCGGTGCTTGGACTAGCGGGAGTCTCTATGAGCAGTTCTTC.

The J gene is TRBJ1-1, the V gene TRBV5-4; no clear D. Germline V gives CDR1 SGHNT, CDR2 YYREEE (reference sequence). V lost 1 base, J lost 11 bases, and 12 bases lay in between. The CDR3 contains 12 residues. The CDR3: CASSLSDTGAFF. The CDR3 DNA is TGTGCCAGCAGCTTGAGCGACACTGGGGCTTTCTTT.

The chain couples TRBV20-1 to TRBJ2-7; D may correspond to TRBD1 or TRBD2 (5 bases each). Germline CDR1 is DFQATT and CDR2 is SNEGSKA (reference sequence). The CDR3 has 16 residues. V gave up 7 bases and J gave up 4 bases, with 26 bases separating them. The CDR3 DNA sequence: TGCAGTGTTAGGGACCTCACGGCTCAAGATACGTACGAGCAGTACTTC. Protein sequence: CSVRDLTAQDTYEQYF.

The chain couples TRBV5-1 to TRBJ2-7; 8 bases agree with TRBD1. The germline CDR1 and CDR2 sequences are SGHRS and YFSETQ. The J segment lost 2 bases and the V segment lost 4 bases, leaving 8 bases of the junction unmatched. This CDR3 spans 15 amino acids. The CDR3 sequence is CASSPRQGTAYEQYF. In DNA form, the CDR3 reads TGCGCCAGCAGCCCGCGACAGGGGACAGCCTACGAGCAGTACTTC.

About this clonotype: One junction end does not reproduce the germline sequence, and a read error may be involved. The V gene is TRBV6-5, the J gene TRBJ1-6, with D tentatively TRBD1 (6 bases). Germline CDR1 and CDR2: MNHEY and SVGAGI. The CDR3 has 12 residues. The CDR3 DNA is TGTGGCAGCAGTGGACAGTCCCGATCACTCCACTTT. Its protein product is CGSSGQSRSLHF.

Comments on this clonotype: This could be a read error, since a much larger clone is one nucleotide away. Because it lacks the conserved phenylalanine or tryptophan at the end, this CDR3 is likely a read error. The chain combines TRBV20-1 with TRBJ2-3; no clear D gene. Germline CDR1 DFQATT, CDR2 SNEGSKA (reference sequence). The ends were cut back, 0 bases at V and 4 bases at J, with 11 bases in the middle. CDR3 size: 14 residues. CDR3 DNA sequence: TGCAGTGCTAGAGATGCGATAGGCCCAGATACGCAGTATTCT. Residues: CSARDAIGPDTQYS.

The V gene is TRBV7-8, the J gene TRBJ2-3, with 8 bases identical to TRBD2. V dropped 0 bases and J dropped 1; count of bases not matched to a gene: 3. The CDR3 spans 16 residues. The germline V gene has CDR1 SGHVS and CDR2 FQNEAQ. CDR3 nucleotide sequence: TGTGCCAGCAGCTTAGCGAACGGGGGGGGCACAGATACGCAGTATTTT. Amino acids: CASSLANGGGTDTQYF.

A remark on this clonotype: The junction and the germline gene differ at one end; a read error may be behind it. Here the CDR3 DNA reads TGCAGTACTAGCTCCGCGACAGGGGGCAGGGTCAAAAACATTCAGTATTTC. It yields the protein CSTSSATGGRVKNIQYF. The V and J genes are TRBV20-1 and TRBJ2-4; 10 bases agree with TRBD1. In germline, CDR1 is DFQATT, CDR2 SNEGSKA (reference sequence). The CDR3 length is 17 residues.

This clonotype was seen only a few times. This rearrangement joins TRBV12-3 or TRBV12-4 to TRBJ1-2, with D possibly TRBD1 on 5 matching bases. CDR3 length: 13 amino acids. V dropped 8 bases and J dropped 5 bases, with 15 bases sitting between them. CDR3 DNA: TGTGCCAGCGGGGGGGACTCCTGGTATGGCTACACCTTC. Translated, it gives CASGGDSWYGYTF.

Notes on this clonotype: A much larger clonotype is one base distant, so this may be a read error. V and J are TRBV20-1 and TRBJ1-5; D call uncertain. Germline-derived CDR1 and CDR2 are DFQATT and SNEGSKA (reference sequence). The CDR3 sequence is 18 residues long. Deletions cut 0 bases from V and 0 bases from J, with 18 bases between. DNA of the CDR3: TGCAGTGCTAGAGAGAGCCGAACCGGAGATTATAGCAATCAGCCCCAGCATTTT. This translates into CSARESRTGDYSNQPQHF.

Comments on this clonotype: A read error may be the cause here, since a much bigger clone is one base away. The rearrangement uses TRBV29-1 and TRBJ2-3; weak D call: TRBD1 (5 bases). The CDR3 is 13 residues long. The germline gives CDR1 SQVTM, CDR2 ANQGSEA. Trimming left V 4 bases short and J 4 bases short, with 12 bases between. The CDR3 DNA sequence: TGCAGCGTTGTTTACAGGAACCCAGATACGCAGTATTTT. Encoded protein: CSVVYRNPDTQYF.

Worth noting for this clonotype: Mismatch with germline at one junction end may stem from a read error. The chain couples TRBV6-2 or TRBV6-3 to TRBJ2-7; 15 bases are a match to TRBD2. The germline V gene has CDR1 MNHEY and CDR2 SVGEGT. The CDR3 runs 16 residues. The CDR3 loop is CACREGTSGRNYEQYF. The CDR3 DNA follows: TGTGCCTGCAGGGAGGGGACTAGCGGGAGGAACTACGAGCAGTACTTC.

About this clonotype: One end of the junction varies from germline; a read error may be responsible. J is TRBJ2-5 and V is TRBV5-4; D not certain. The CDR3 length is 13 residues. Germline V lookup: CDR1 SGHNT, CDR2 YYREEE (reference sequence). CDR3 DNA: TGTCCCAGCAGCTTGGTCGGGCAAGAGACTCAGTACTTC. Translating it yields CPSSLVGQETQYF.

Comments on this clonotype: Germline is not matched at one junction end, which may reflect a read error. This chain connects TRBV12-5 to TRBJ2-7, with D possibly TRBD2 on 5 matching bases. Looked up from germline, CDR1 is LGHNT and CDR2 is FRNRAP. The CDR3 contains 13 residues. CDR3 DNA sequence: TGTGCTAGTGATTTGGAGACACTAGACACGCAGTACTTC. This encodes CASDLETLDTQYF.

This clonotype was seen once. A read error is possible here, since a much larger clone lies one base away. The V and J genes are TRBV6-1 and TRBJ2-6; possible D gene TRBD1, 5 bases. In germline, CDR1 is MNHNS, CDR2 SASEGT. The CDR3 sequence is 14 residues long. The CDR3 coding sequence is TGTGCCAGCGGTGACAGCTCTGGGGCCAACGTCCTGACTTTC. Encoded protein: CASGDSSGANVLTF.

This clonotype was seen repeatedly, ten times or more. CDR3 loop: CSVETGGRGRTEQFF. The CDR3 coding sequence is TGCAGCGTTGAAACTGGCGGGAGGGGGAGAACTGAGCAGTTCTTC. This rearrangement joins TRBV29-1 to TRBJ2-1; 9 nucleotides align to TRBD2. This CDR3 contains 15 residues. Germline CDR1 is SQVTM and CDR2 is ANQGSEA. The trim removed 2 bases at V and 9 bases at J, leaving 11 bases unmatched.

As to this clonotype: A much larger clone is a single base away; this may be a read error. The chain couples TRBV20-1 to TRBJ2-5, with TRBD1 matching 8 bases. The CDR3 has 15 residues. The germline V gene has CDR1 DFQATT and CDR2 SNEGSKA (reference sequence). The CDR3: CSARPWTGSQETQCF. CDR3 DNA sequence: TGCAGTGCTAGACCCTGGACAGGGAGTCAAGAGACCCAGTGCTTC.

With regard to this clonotype: Just one base apart from a much larger clone, this may be a read error. This chain connects TRBV6-1 to TRBJ2-7, with TRBD2 identical over 7 bases. The V gene end was trimmed by 10 bases and the J gene end by 2 bases; junction bases not matched to a gene: 11. Germline CDR1 MNHNS, CDR2 SASEGT. This CDR3 is 14 amino acids long. The CDR3 loop reads CAIKRDGPPYEQYF. The CDR3 DNA reads TGTGCCATCAAGCGGGACGGTCCGCCCTACGAGCAGTACTTC.

Turning to this clonotype: At one end the junction does not follow the germline gene, possibly because of a read error. V is TRBV11-2 and J is TRBJ2-2; possibly TRBD1 for D (6 bases). The germline CDR1 and CDR2 sequences are SGHAT and FQNNGV. This CDR3 has 16 amino acids. CDR3 sequence reads: CASSFKQGMKTRDLFF. The CDR3 nucleotides read TGTGCCAGCAGCTTTAAACAGGGCATGAAGACCCGGGACCTGTTTTTT.

To note about this clonotype: A much larger clone lies a single base off, so this may be a read error. The chain recombines TRBV5-1 with TRBJ2-3; TRBD2 might be the D (6 bases). This CDR3 region has 16 residues. Per germline, CDR1 SGHRS and CDR2 YFSETQ. The CDR3 DNA reads as TGCGCCAGCAGCTCCGAGCGCCCGGGAGCCGGAGATATGCAGTATTTT. Its translation is CASSSERPGAGDMQYF.

Regarding this clonotype: A much larger clone differs from this one at a single base, so this may be a read error. This chain connects TRBV29-1 to TRBJ1-2, with D uncertain. Germline V gene lookup returns CDR1 SQVTM and CDR2 ANQGSEA. The CDR3 sequence is 11 residues long. The CDR3 loop reads CSAGSNYGHTF. In DNA, the CDR3 is TGCAGCGCCGGAAGCAACTATGGCCACACCTTC.

The chain has TRBV5-6 and TRBJ1-5; D unresolved. The V and J ends lost 4 bases and 0 bases respectively, with 8 bases between them. The CDR3 loop spans 14 amino acids. CDR1 is SGHDT, CDR2 YYEEEE, per germline. CDR3 region: CASSGRYSNQPQHF. The CDR3, as DNA: TGTGCCAGCAGCGGAAGGTATAGCAATCAGCCCCAGCATTTT.